This is a list of T cell receptor beta chains from one sample in a study of shared clonotypes between healthy human individuals. The assay was immunoSEQ multiplex PCR, and TCRdb's table has in-frame clones only and misses some. The table lists under 1,100,000 clones, approximately 80% of them singletons. The sequenced sample consisted of memory CD4+ T cells from PBMCs. The origin of the receptors is a man between 18 and 29 years old in good health. Some clones in this sample may be carry-over from other donors' samples. CDR3s leave out the opening cysteine and the closing phenylalanine or tryptophan.

V gene	CDR3 protein
TRBV5-6	ASSLGINRGRPGELF
TRBV6-5	ASSWGTGGYEQF
TRBV2	ASSLQGSIVVPY
TRBV6-1	ASSDRQGLNEKLF
TRBV5-1	ASSLGQSRGYT
TRBV28	ASSLWGQGASNQPQH
TRBV5-4	ASSLLLAAGNEQY
TRBV28	ASSLYIVGTSGNQETQY
TRBV4-2	ASSHQAGGIQETQY
TRBV7-8	ASSLGGATHQPQH
TRBV5-6	ASSLAQSGPTRQTQY
TRBV27	ASSLRRGPDQPQH
TRBV27	ASSPSGLAGNEQF
TRBV7-2	ASRHSTGNYGYT
TRBV30	ARGGQGSTDTQY
TRBV30	AWSVRGGPHQPQH
TRBV18	ASSTGGYEQY
TRBV7-8	ASGQGAVNTIY
TRBV7-3	ASSLSGSSYNEQF
TRBV28	ASRPNGQPLAF
TRBV4-1	ASKDTATNEKLF
TRBV28	ASSLPPLETQY
TRBV6-5	ASKSLAGGFNEQF
TRBV11-2	ASSSDGTTNEKLF
TRBV11-2	ASSIPGQGAHEQY
TRBV6-6	ASSDRTKQETQY
TRBV28	ASSLAGSSTQPQH
TRBV12-5	ASGSHPPGGPNEKLF
TRBV11-2	ASGPPSSYEQY